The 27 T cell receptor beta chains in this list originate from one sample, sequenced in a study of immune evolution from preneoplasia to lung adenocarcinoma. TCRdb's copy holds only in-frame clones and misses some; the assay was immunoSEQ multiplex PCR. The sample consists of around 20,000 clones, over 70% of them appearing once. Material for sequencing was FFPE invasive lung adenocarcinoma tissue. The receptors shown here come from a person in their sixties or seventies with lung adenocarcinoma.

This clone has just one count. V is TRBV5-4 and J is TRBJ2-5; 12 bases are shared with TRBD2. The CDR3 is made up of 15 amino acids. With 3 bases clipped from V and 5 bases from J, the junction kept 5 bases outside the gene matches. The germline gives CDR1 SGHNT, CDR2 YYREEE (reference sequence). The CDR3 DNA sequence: TGTGCCAGCAGCTCCCTAGCGGGAGGGAGGGAGACCCAGTACTTC. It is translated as CASSSLAGGRETQYF.

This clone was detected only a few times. CDR3 sequence: CASSRNRGETQYF. Here the CDR3 DNA reads TGCGCCAGCAGCCGTAACAGAGGGGAGACCCAGTACTTC. The V and J genes are TRBV5-1 and TRBJ2-5, with D maybe TRBD2 (5 bases). This CDR3 region has 13 residues. Trimming pared 4 bases from V and 5 bases from J, leaving 12 bases between. Germline-derived CDR1 and CDR2 are SGHRS and YFSETQ.

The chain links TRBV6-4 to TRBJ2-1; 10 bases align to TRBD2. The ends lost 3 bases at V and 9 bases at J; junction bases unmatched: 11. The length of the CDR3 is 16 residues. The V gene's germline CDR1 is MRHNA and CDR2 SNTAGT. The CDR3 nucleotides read TGTGCCAGCAGTGAAGTTATGGCTAGCGGGAGTTCTGAGCAGTTCTTC. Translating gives CASSEVMASGSSEQFF.

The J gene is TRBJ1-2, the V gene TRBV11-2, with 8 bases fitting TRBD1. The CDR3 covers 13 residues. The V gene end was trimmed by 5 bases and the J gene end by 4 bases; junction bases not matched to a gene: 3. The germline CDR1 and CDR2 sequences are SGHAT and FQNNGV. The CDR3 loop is CASSPGQGYGYTF. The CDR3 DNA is TGTGCCAGCAGCCCAGGACAGGGCTATGGCTACACCTTC.

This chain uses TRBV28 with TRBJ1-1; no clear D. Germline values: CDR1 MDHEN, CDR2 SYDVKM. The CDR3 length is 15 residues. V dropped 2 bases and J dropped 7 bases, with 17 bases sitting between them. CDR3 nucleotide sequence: TGTGCCAGCAGTTTAGCAAGGCCCAGGTTTTATGAAGCTTTCTTT. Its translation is CASSLARPRFYEAFF.

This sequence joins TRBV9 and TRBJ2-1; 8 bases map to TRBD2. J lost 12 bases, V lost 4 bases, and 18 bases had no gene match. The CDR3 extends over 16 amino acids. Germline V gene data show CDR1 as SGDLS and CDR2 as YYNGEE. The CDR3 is CASSPRGGAGQSVQFF. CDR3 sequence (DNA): TGTGCCAGCAGCCCTCGGGGGGGAGCGGGTCAATCTGTGCAGTTCTTC.

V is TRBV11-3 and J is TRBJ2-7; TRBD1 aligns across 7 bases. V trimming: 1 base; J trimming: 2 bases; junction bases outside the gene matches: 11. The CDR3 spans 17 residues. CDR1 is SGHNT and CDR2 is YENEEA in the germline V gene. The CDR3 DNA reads TGTGCCAGCAGCTTAGGGGGTACAGGGGCCTCCCCCTACGAGCAGTACTTC. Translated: CASSLGGTGASPYEQYF.

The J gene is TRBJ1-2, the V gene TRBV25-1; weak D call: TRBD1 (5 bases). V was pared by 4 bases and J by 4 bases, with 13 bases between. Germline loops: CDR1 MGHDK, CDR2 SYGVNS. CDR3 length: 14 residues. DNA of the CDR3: TGTGCCAGCAGTGGCCCAGCACAGGTCTATGGCTACACCTTC. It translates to CASSGPAQVYGYTF.

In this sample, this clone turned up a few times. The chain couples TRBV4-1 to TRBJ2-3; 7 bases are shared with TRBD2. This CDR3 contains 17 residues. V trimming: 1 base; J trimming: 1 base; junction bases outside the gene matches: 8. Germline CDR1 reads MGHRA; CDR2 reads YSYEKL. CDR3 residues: CASSQGGLDYGTDTQYF. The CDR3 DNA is TGCGCCAGCAGCCAAGGCGGACTAGATTATGGCACAGATACGCAGTATTTT.

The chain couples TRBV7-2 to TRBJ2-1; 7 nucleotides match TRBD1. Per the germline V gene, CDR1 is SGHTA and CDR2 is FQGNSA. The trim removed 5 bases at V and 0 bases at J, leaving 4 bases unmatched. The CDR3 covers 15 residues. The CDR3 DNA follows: TGTGCCAGCAGCCCGGACAGGAGCTCCTACAATGAGCAGTTCTTC. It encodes CASSPDRSSYNEQFF.

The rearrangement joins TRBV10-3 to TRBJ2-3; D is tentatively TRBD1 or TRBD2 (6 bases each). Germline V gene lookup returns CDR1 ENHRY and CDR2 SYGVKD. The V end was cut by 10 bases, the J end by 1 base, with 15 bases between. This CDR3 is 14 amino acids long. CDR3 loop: CATEGGTGTDTQYF. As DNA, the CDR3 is TGTGCCACCGAAGGGGGGACGGGCACAGATACGCAGTATTTT.

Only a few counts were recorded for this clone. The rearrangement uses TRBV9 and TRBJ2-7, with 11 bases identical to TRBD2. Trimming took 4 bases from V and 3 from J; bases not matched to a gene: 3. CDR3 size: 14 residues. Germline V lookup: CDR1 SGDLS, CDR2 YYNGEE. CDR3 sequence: CASSPGLADYEQYF. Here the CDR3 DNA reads TGTGCCAGCAGCCCGGGACTAGCGGACTACGAGCAGTACTTC.

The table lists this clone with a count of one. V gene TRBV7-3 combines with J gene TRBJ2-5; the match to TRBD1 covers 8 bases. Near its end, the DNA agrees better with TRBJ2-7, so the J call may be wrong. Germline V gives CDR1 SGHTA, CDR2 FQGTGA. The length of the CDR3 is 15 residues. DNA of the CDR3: TGTGCCAGCAGGTTACAGGGACAGGATTCCTACGAGCAGTACTTC. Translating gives CASRLQGQDSYEQYF.

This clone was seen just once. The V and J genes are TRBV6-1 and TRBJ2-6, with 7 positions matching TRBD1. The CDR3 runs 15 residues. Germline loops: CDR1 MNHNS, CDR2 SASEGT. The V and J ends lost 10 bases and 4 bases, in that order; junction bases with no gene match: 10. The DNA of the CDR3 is TGTGCCACCGGGACAGACTTATCGGGGGCCAACGTCCTGACTTTC. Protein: CATGTDLSGANVLTF.

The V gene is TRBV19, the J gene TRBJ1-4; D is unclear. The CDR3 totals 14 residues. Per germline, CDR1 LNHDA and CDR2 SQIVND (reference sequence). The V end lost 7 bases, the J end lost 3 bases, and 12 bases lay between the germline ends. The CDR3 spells CASKKQGPNEKLFF. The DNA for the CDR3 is TGTGCCAGTAAGAAACAAGGTCCTAATGAAAAACTGTTTTTT.

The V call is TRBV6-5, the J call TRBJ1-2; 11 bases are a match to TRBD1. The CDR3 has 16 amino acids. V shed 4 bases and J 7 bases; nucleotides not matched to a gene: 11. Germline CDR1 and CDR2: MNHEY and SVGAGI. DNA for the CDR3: TGTGCCAGCAGTTCCTTCTCGGACAGGGGGCTTCGTGGCTACACCTTC. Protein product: CASSSFSDRGLRGYTF.

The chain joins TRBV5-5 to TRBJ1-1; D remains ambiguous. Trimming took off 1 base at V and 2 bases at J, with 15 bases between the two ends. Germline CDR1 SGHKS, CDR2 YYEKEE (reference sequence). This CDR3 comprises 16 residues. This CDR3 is CASSLIQTGVNTEAFF. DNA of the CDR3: TGTGCCAGCAGCTTGATCCAGACTGGAGTAAACACTGAAGCTTTCTTT.

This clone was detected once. CDR3 sequence reads: CASSGVGTSGSTDTQYF. The CDR3 nucleotides read TGCGCCAGCAGTGGAGTAGGGACTAGCGGAAGCACAGATACGCAGTATTTT. The chain recombines TRBV10-1 with TRBJ2-3; the match to TRBD2 covers 11 bases. Germline trimming cut 4 bases from V and 0 bases from J; bases unmatched to any gene: 6. Germline values: CDR1 WNHNN, CDR2 SYGVQD (reference sequence). The CDR3 length is 17 residues.

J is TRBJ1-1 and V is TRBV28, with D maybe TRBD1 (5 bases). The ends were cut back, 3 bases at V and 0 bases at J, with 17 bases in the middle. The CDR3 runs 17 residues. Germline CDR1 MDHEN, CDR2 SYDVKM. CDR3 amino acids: CASSFPAGGGVNTEAFF. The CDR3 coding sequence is TGTGCCAGCAGTTTCCCGGCTGGCGGGGGAGTGAACACTGAAGCTTTCTTT.

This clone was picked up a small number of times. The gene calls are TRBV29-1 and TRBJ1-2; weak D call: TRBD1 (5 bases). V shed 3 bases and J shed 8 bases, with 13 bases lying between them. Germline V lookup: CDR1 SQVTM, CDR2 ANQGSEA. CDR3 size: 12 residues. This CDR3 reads CSVDVQGGGYTF. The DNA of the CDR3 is TGCAGCGTTGATGTGCAGGGCGGAGGCTACACCTTC. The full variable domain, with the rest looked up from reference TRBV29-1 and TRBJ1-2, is SAVISQKPSRDICQRGTSLTIQCQVDSQVTMMFWYRQQPGQSLTLIATANQGSEATYESGFVIDKFPISRPNLTFSTLTVSNMSPEDSSIYLCSVDVQGGGYTFGSGTRLTVV.

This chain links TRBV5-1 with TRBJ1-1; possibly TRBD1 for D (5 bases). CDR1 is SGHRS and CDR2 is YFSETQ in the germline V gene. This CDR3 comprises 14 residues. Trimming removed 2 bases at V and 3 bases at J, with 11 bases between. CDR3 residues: CASSFQGDYTEAFF. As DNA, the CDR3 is TGCGCCAGCAGCTTTCAGGGTGACTACACTGAAGCTTTCTTT.

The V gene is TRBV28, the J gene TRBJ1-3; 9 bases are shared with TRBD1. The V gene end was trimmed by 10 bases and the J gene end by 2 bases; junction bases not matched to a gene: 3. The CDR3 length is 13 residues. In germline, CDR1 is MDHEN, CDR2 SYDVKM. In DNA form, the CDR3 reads TGTGCCACCACAGGGGGCGCTGGAAACACCATATATTTT. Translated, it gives CATTGGAGNTIYF.

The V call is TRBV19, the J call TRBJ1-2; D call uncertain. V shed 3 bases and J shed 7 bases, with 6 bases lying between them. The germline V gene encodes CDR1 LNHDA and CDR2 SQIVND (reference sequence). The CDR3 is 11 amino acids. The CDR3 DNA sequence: TGTGCCAGTAGTATGATGGGTGGCTACACCTTC. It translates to CASSMMGGYTF. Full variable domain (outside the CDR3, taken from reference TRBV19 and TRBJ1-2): DGGITQSPKYLFRKEGQNVTLSCEQNLNHDAMYWYRQDPGQGLRLIYYSQIVNDFQKGDIAEGYSVSREKKESFPLTVTSAQKNPTAFYLCASSMMGGYTFGSGTRLTVV.

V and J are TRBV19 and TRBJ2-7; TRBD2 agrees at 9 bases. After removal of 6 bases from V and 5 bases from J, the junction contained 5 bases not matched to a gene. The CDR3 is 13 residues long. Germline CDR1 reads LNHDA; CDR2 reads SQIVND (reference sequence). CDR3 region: CASSLGLADEQYF. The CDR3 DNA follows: TGTGCCAGTAGCCTGGGACTAGCAGACGAGCAGTACTTC.

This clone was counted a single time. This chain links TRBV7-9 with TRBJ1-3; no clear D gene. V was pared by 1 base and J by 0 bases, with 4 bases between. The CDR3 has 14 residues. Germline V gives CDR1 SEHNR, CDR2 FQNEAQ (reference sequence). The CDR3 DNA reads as TGTGCCAGCAGCTTAGATAACTCTGGAAACACCATATATTTT. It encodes CASSLDNSGNTIYF.

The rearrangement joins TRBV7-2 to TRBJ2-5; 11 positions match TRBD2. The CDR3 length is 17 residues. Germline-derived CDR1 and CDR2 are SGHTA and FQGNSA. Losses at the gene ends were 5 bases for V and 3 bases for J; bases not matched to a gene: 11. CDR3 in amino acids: CASSPTRGTSGKETQYF. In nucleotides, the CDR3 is TGTGCCAGCAGCCCAACCCGAGGGACTAGCGGCAAAGAGACCCAGTACTTC.

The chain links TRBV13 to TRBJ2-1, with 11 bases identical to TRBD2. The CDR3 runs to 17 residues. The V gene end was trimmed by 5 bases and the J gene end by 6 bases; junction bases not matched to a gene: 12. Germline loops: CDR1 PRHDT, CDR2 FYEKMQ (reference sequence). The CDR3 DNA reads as TGTGCCAGCAGCCCCGACTCCCTAGCGGGAGGAGTCAATGAGCAGTTCTTC. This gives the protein CASSPDSLAGGVNEQFF.